The sequence of this T cell receptor beta chain was determined in a study of T-cell memory formation after mild COVID-19. Study at large: TCR clusters mostly belonged to single donors. Study-wide points: Clones which contracted sat mainly in CM and EM if CD4+, and in EMRA if CD8+. The study detected some responding clones in pre-infection memory, suggesting cross-reactive memory joined.

Germline V gene lookup returns CDR1 SGHTA and CDR2 FQGNSA. The CDR3 runs 13 residues. V lost 5 bases, J lost 3 bases, and 10 bases lay in between. TCRdb ran MiXCR on the 5' RACE reads and lists one entry per CDR3 protein. The sample includes around 530,000 distinct CDR3 sequences, about 20% of them seen just once. Comment on this clonotype: Its antigen is unidentified.

Source material: PBMCs or a T cell subset sorted from them (not recorded which). The chain recombines TRBV7-2 with TRBJ1-2, with a weak D call TRBD1 (5 bases). This receptor was obtained from an adult woman who had mild COVID-19 (a few samples of this study predate the infection). Cell type and time point are not known. CDR3 in amino acids: CASSRGVHYGYTF. DNA of the CDR3: TGTGCCAGCAGCCGAGGGGTTCACTATGGCTACACCTTC.